The 9 T cell receptor beta chains reported below all come from one sample, sequenced in a study of monozygotic twins with inflammatory bowel disease (dated by TCRdb to the late 2010s). Receptors were amplified or captured by 5' RACE. Sequencer: Illumina HiSeq 2500. The reads underwent TCRdb reprocessing, giving one record for each CDR3 protein sequence and no DNA. The sample table gives about 210,000 distinct CDR3 sequences. Jointly, the top ten make up 7.7% of the sample. The sequenced sample consisted of blood. Source of these receptors: a human donor with ulcerative colitis or Crohn's disease, or a healthy co-twin of an affected twin (not recorded which).

The V call is TRBV27, the J call TRBJ2-7; TCRdb outputs TRBD2, but without DNA this stays unchecked. Germline V CDR1 and CDR2: MNHEY, SMNVEV (reference sequence). The CDR3 is 15 residues long. The CDR3 loop is CASSPWTSGFYEQYF.

This chain joins TRBV7-8 and TRBJ1-5; the D gene TCRdb calls, TRBD1, cannot be checked with no DNA. In germline, CDR1 is SGHVS, CDR2 FQNEAQ. This CDR3 region has 17 residues. The CDR3 sequence: CASSRGLEFYSNQPQHF.

The rearrangement uses TRBV20-1 and TRBJ2-4; TCRdb's D call, TRBD2, is unchecked because there is no DNA. There are 14 residues in the CDR3. The germline gives CDR1 DFQATT, CDR2 SNEGSKA (reference sequence). CDR3 sequence reads: CSATSGANQNIQYF.

V usage is TRBV5-4 and J usage is TRBJ1-2. CDR1 and CDR2 (germline): SGHNT, YYREEE (reference sequence). The CDR3 totals 12 residues. The CDR3 loop is CASSLETEGYTF. The full variable domain, rest sourced from reference TRBV5-4 and TRBJ1-2, is ETGVTQSPTHLIKTRGQQVTLRCSSQSGHNTVSWYQQALGQGPQFIFQYYREEENGRGNFPPRFSGLQFPNYSSELNVNALELDDSALYLCASSLETEGYTFGSGTRLTVV.

The rearrangement uses TRBV7-2 and TRBJ2-2. CDR1 and CDR2 from the germline V gene are SGHTA and FQGNSA. The CDR3 runs to 14 residues. CDR3 in amino acids: CASSLAGYGRELFF.

The gene calls are TRBV6-1 and TRBJ2-1; with no DNA, the TCRdb D assignment of TRBD1 cannot be verified. Germline V lookup: CDR1 MNHNS, CDR2 SASEGT. The CDR3 spans 14 residues. CDR3 residues: CASTPFGSYNEQFF.

The chain carries TRBV12-3 or TRBV12-4 and TRBJ1-3; TCRdb gives TRBD1 as the D gene, but with no DNA this cannot be confirmed. There are 15 residues in the CDR3. CDR3 region: CASSWDGFSGNTIYF.

The chain is built from TRBV27 and TRBJ1-5; TCRdb's assignment of TRBD1 cannot be checked, as there is no DNA. The germline gives CDR1 MNHEY, CDR2 SMNVEV (reference sequence). CDR3 size: 16 residues. This CDR3 reads CASSLKGGGGYQPQHF.

The V call is TRBV9, the J call TRBJ2-2; absent DNA, TCRdb's TRBD1 call cannot be checked. The CDR3 covers 18 residues. Germline loops: CDR1 SGDLS, CDR2 YYNGEE. The CDR3 here is CASTDDRSGTGGTGELFF.